This T cell receptor (beta chain) was identified in a study of shared clonotypes between healthy human individuals. The germline gives CDR1 SGHRS, CDR2 YFSETQ. CDR3 length equals 15 residues. Trimming left V 0 bases short and J 5 bases short, with 14 bases between. CD4+ cells underwent separation, giving CD45RA+ naive and CD45RA-negative memory subsets. In the authors' methods: ImmunoSEQ gave junction-only sequences without quality scores, so filtering differed. The method was immunoSEQ multiplex PCR; TCRdb's version includes in-frame clones alone and lacks a portion of them. The V and J calls and the clone size are those of that table, but D and trimming were determined from the DNA. The table has some 2,000,000 clones, around 95% seen once. Broader study findings: What naive subsets generally showed was a larger estimated richness than memory subsets showed.

About this clone: Its target is unknown.

This sequence joins TRBV5-1 and TRBJ2-5, with unresolved D. This clonotype originated in a man in his late teens or twenties in good health. Sequencing used naive CD4+ T cells sorted from blood. Subset of the sample: CD45RA+ positively selected. The CDR3 reads CASSLADQGRETQYF. For the CDR3, the DNA is TGCGCCAGCAGCTTGGCGGATCAAGGAAGGGAGACCCAGTACTTC.